This T cell receptor (beta chain) was recovered during a study of T cell responses to AZD1222 COVID-19 vaccine. Overall study findings and caveats: Just 5 to 7 people given AZD1222 tested seropositive at baseline. It should be noted that donors were predominantly white British and more often female, and clonal diversity was possibly underestimated. After two AZD1222 doses, spike-specific TCR breadth and depth rose versus day 0.

Second doses at about 4 or about 12 weeks were pooled. Concerning this clone: No antigen is known for it.

Profiling relied on immunoSEQ multiplex PCR, and the TCRdb table lists in-frame clones only, not all of them. The table has roughly 130,000 clones, approximately 92% seen once; the top ten hold roughly 1%. The sequence was collected from an adult who received the AZD1222 COVID-19 vaccine. This sample comprised peripheral blood, obtained 28 days after the second AZD1222 dose.

The CDR3 sequence: CASSQYRGSGELFF. The CDR3 coding sequence is TGTGCCAGCAGCCAATACAGGGGGTCCGGGGAGCTGTTTTTT. This rearrangement joins TRBV14 to TRBJ2-2; the match to TRBD1 covers 8 bases. Trimming cost V 2 bases and J 6 bases; bases outside gene matches: 2. The CDR3 consists of 14 residues. Germline V gene data show CDR1 as SGHDN and CDR2 as FVKESK.